This T cell receptor beta chain emerged from a study of cytotoxic CD8 clonotypes in ibrutinib-treated CLL. Sequencing used immunoSEQ multiplex PCR; TCRdb keeps in-frame clones, though not all of them. The sample contains about 50,000 clones, around 60% of which appear only once. From germline, CDR1 is MNHEY and CDR2 SVGAGI. The trim removed 6 bases at V and 10 bases at J, leaving 11 bases unmatched. This CDR3 is built from 15 residues. As concerns this clone: What it recognizes is unknown.

Whole-study results and caveats: A rise in clonality was seen at ibrutinib response, and a fall back toward baseline was seen at progression. Public clonotypes occurred uncommonly; on treatment, they contracted or remained stable. Baseline clonality was higher than in age-matched healthy donors and moved in step with circulating CD8+ T-cell counts. Sustained-remission and progressing patients' sampling times differed.

V and J are TRBV6-5 and TRBJ1-6; 8 bases map to TRBD1. The receptor was isolated from a human donor with chronic lymphocytic leukemia. The specimen was PBMCs, collected after 24 months of ibrutinib treatment. The CDR3 region is CASSRDRSRPSPLHF. CDR3 DNA: TGTGCCAGCAGCCGGGACAGGTCAAGACCATCACCCCTCCACTTT.